A single TCR beta chain is shown here with its context. This entry comes from a study of blood T cell repertoires in COVID-19. Looking at the study overall: The origin of the acute and convalescent COVID-19 samples was the United States, Italy and Spain. PBMCs, B-cell-depleted T cells, or T cells were the source of the cDNA or gDNA that made up the material.

As processed by the authors: Amplification of reference gene primers was used by the study to estimate nucleated cell counts. Assay used: immunoSEQ multiplex PCR; TCRdb lists only in-frame clones, some missing. Clone size and V and J calls were adopted from that table, with D and trimming inferred from the DNA. The table includes 200,000 to 250,000 clones, around 84% detected once. Input material: peripheral blood. The source of this sequence is an elderly man with acute or convalescent COVID-19.

CDR3 region: CASSTWATEKEGNQPQHF. In DNA form, the CDR3 reads TGTGCCAGTAGTACATGGGCGACTGAGAAGGAGGGAAATCAGCCCCAGCATTTT. This sequence joins TRBV19 and TRBJ1-5; D unresolved. Trimming left V 4 bases short and J 4 bases short, with 23 bases between. CDR1 is LNHDA, CDR2 SQIVND, per germline (reference sequence). This CDR3 has 18 amino acids.